The 15 T cell receptor beta chains listed next were all sequenced from one sample in a study of T cells in Graves' hyperthyroidism and ophthalmopathy. Amplification yielded TCR beta CDR3 regions, with RNA transcripts as the source. The study used the HTBI primer set for a first-round RT-PCR of the TCR CDR3. One entry per CDR3 protein, called by TCRdb with MiXCR from the multiplex PCR reads. Of hundreds of thousands of distinct CDR3 sequences in the sample, about 15% were seen once. The material sequenced was blood. These receptors all stem from a woman aged 40 to 55 with Graves' hyperthyroidism.

This clonotype was detected only a few times. This sequence joins TRBV7-8 and TRBJ2-5; 7 nucleotides agree with TRBD1. Trimming cost V 1 base and J 4 bases; bases outside gene matches: 6. CDR3 length: 15 amino acids. From germline, CDR1 is SGHVS and CDR2 FQNEAQ. The CDR3 is CASSLELGGAETQYF. The CDR3 region has the DNA TGTGCCAGCAGCTTAGAATTAGGGGGCGCAGAGACCCAGTACTTC.

This clonotype was seen at least ten times. This chain joins TRBV20-1 and TRBJ2-2, with 8 nucleotides matching TRBD1. This CDR3 comprises 14 residues. Trimming took 6 bases from V and 3 from J; bases not matched to a gene: 6. CDR1 is DFQATT and CDR2 is SNEGSKA in the germline V gene (reference sequence). This chain's CDR3 is CSAKGQGDTGELFF. The CDR3 DNA follows: TGCAGTGCCAAAGGACAGGGCGACACCGGGGAGCTGTTTTTT.

This clonotype occurred many times. V and J are TRBV9 and TRBJ2-1; 7 bases align to TRBD1. The junction had 5 bases not matched to a gene; V was cut back by 2 bases and J by 0 bases. This CDR3 is built from 16 residues. Germline CDR1 is SGDLS and CDR2 is YYNGEE. As DNA, the CDR3 is TGTGCCAGCAGCGTGACCTCAGGGGGCTCCTACAATGAGCAGTTCTTC. The encoded protein is CASSVTSGGSYNEQFF. The full variable domain, completed using reference TRBV9 and TRBJ2-1, is DSGVTQTPKHLITATGQRVTLRCSPRSGDLSVYWYQQSLDQGLQFLIQYYNGEERAKGNILERFSAQQFPDLHSELNLSSLELGDSALYFCASSVTSGGSYNEQFFGPGTRLTVL.

This clonotype was detected many times. In nucleotides, the CDR3 is TGTGCCAGCAGTTTATGGGGAGGGCGAGCGGGAAAAGGGACCTACGAGCAGTACTTC. It is translated as CASSLWGGRAGKGTYEQYF. This chain uses TRBV27 with TRBJ2-7, with TRBD2 matching 7 bases. V lost 1 base and J lost 2; bases outside the gene matches: 17. The CDR3 is 19 residues long. Germline CDR1 is MNHEY and CDR2 is SMNVEV (reference sequence).

This clonotype showed up just a few times. The chain combines TRBV5-1 with TRBJ2-7, with 9 bases lining up with TRBD2. CDR1 SGHRS and CDR2 YFSETQ come from the germline V gene. Trimming removed 1 base from V and 4 bases from J; junction bases left unmatched: 12. The CDR3 is made up of 17 amino acids. As DNA, the CDR3 is TGCGCCAGCAGCTTGTTGGTCGGGCTAGCGGGGAGATACGAGCAGTACTTC. Translating gives CASSLLVGLAGRYEQYF.

J is TRBJ2-7 and V is TRBV9; D is unresolved. CDR1 is SGDLS and CDR2 is YYNGEE in the germline V gene. Trimming removed 1 base from V and 2 bases from J, with 10 bases in between. The CDR3 runs 14 residues. CDR3 protein: CASSVNLGAYEQYF. CDR3 DNA sequence: TGTGCCAGCAGCGTAAATCTCGGAGCCTACGAGCAGTACTTC.

This clonotype showed up many times. V usage is TRBV6-1 and J usage is TRBJ2-1, with 7 bases matching TRBD2. This CDR3 contains 15 residues. Germline-derived CDR1 and CDR2 are MNHNS and SASEGT. Unmatched junction bases numbered 5, after V lost 0 bases and J lost 6 bases. The CDR3 nucleotides are TGTGCCAGCAGTGAAGCGGCGGGAGCGGGCAATGAGCAGTTCTTC. Translated, it gives CASSEAAGAGNEQFF.

The J gene is TRBJ2-2, the V gene TRBV5-1; D is unclear. Germline V lookup: CDR1 SGHRS, CDR2 YFSETQ. V was pared by 6 bases and J by 3 bases, with 6 bases between. This CDR3 contains 12 residues. The CDR3 nucleotides read TGCGCCAGCACACTATACACCGGGGAGCTGTTTTTT. This codes for CASTLYTGELFF.

As for this clonotype: A read error may explain this, as a much larger clone is one base away. The CDR3 carries no conserved terminal phenylalanine or tryptophan, so it likely arises from a read error. The chain links TRBV11-2 to TRBJ2-3; tentative D call: TRBD2 (6 bases). Germline CDR1 SGHAT, CDR2 FQNNGV. This CDR3 spans 16 amino acids. V was shortened by 1 base and J by 2 bases, with 13 bases between the two germline ends. CDR3 in DNA: TGTGCCAGCAGCTTAGGAGCGGGCGTTCTCACAGATACGCAGTATCTT. It encodes CASSLGAGVLTDTQYL.

At least ten counts were recorded for this clonotype. The chain couples TRBV2 to TRBJ1-2; weak D call: TRBD1 (6 bases). Germline V CDR1 and CDR2: SNHLY, FYNNEI. The CDR3 consists of 16 residues. The V gene lost 5 bases and the J gene lost 8 bases, with 24 bases spanning the gap. The CDR3 protein is CASSTDPKQGTGGYTF. Written as DNA, the CDR3 is TGTGCCAGCAGTACTGACCCTAAACAGGGAACTGGCGGCTACACCTTC.

Many counts were recorded for this clonotype. This sequence joins TRBV6-1 and TRBJ1-1; TRBD1 agrees at 8 bases. This CDR3 has 14 amino acids. Germline V lookup: CDR1 MNHNS, CDR2 SASEGT. V trimming: 7 bases; J trimming: 4 bases; junction bases outside the gene matches: 8. The CDR3 is CASTGQGIGTEAFF. CDR3 DNA sequence: TGTGCCAGCACTGGACAGGGAATCGGCACTGAAGCTTTCTTT.

This clonotype was found a few times. The chain joins TRBV27 to TRBJ2-4; a possible D gene is TRBD1 (5 bases). There are 15 residues in the CDR3. Trimming removed 4 bases from V and 0 bases from J, with 10 bases in between. CDR1 and CDR2 (germline): MNHEY, SMNVEV (reference sequence). The CDR3 spells CASSSSGIAKNIQYF. The CDR3 coding sequence is TGTGCCAGCAGTTCTTCAGGGATAGCCAAAAACATTCAGTACTTC.

The J gene is TRBJ2-7, the V gene TRBV7-8; D possibly corresponds to TRBD1 (5 bases). The CDR3 loop spans 14 amino acids. Germline assignment: CDR1 SGHVS and CDR2 FQNEAQ. V was shortened by 2 bases and J by 7 bases, with 15 bases between the two germline ends. The CDR3 spells CASSLTQGPREQYF. CDR3 nucleotide sequence: TGTGCCAGCAGCTTAACGCAGGGTCCGAGGGAGCAGTACTTC.

Many counts were recorded for this clonotype. The chain combines TRBV5-1 with TRBJ2-5; D uncertain. Germline V gene sequence: CDR1 SGHRS, CDR2 YFSETQ. The CDR3 loop spans 14 amino acids. V was pared by 0 bases and J by 2 bases, with 8 bases between. CDR3 coding DNA: TGCGCCAGCAGCTTGGCCGGGCAGCAAGAGACCCAGTACTTC. This codes for CASSLAGQQETQYF.

The J gene is TRBJ1-5, the V gene TRBV7-2; a weak D match, TRBD1 (6 bases). Per germline, CDR1 SGHTA and CDR2 FQGNSA. The CDR3 has 19 amino acids. V dropped 3 bases and J dropped 0 bases, with 21 bases sitting between them. The CDR3 DNA sequence: TGTGCCAGCAGCTTTAATCTCGGCGGGACATACGATAGCAATCAGCCCCAGCATTTT. Encoded protein: CASSFNLGGTYDSNQPQHF.